These 27 T cell receptor beta chains share one sample of origin, sequenced in a study of cytomegalovirus exposure and HLA in healthy donors. Primers for the PCR totalled 60 Vbeta and 13 Jbeta. The assay was immunoSEQ multiplex PCR, and TCRdb's table has in-frame clones only and misses some. The table records around 140,000 clones, about 80% of them present only once. Sample: PBMCs. The receptors come from a female donor in good health and CMV-seronegative.

This rearrangement joins TRBV18 to TRBJ2-3; weak D call: TRBD2 (6 bases). In germline, CDR1 is KGHSH, CDR2 LQKENI. The CDR3 covers 16 residues. V was shortened by 3 bases and J by 0 bases, with 13 bases between the two germline ends. CDR3 amino acids: CASSPGTGFSTDTQYF. CDR3 nucleotides: TGTGCCAGCTCACCGGGGACTGGCTTTAGCACAGATACGCAGTATTTT.

The rearrangement joins TRBV6-5 to TRBJ2-5, with a weak D call TRBD1 (6 bases). Germline assignment: CDR1 MNHEY and CDR2 SVGAGI. Between the trimmed V and J ends, which lost 6 bases and 7 bases, there was a span of 18 bases. The CDR3 totals 14 residues. CDR3 nucleotides: TGTGCCAGCAGCTCCTACGGACAGTTTGGGACCCAGTACTTC. Its translation: CASSSYGQFGTQYF.

The chain combines TRBV9 with TRBJ1-4; no reliable D call. This CDR3 region has 14 residues. Trimming cost V 7 bases and J 8 bases, with 18 bases left between them. Germline loops: CDR1 SGDLS, CDR2 YYNGEE. CDR3 loop: CASSPGISREKLFF. The DNA of the CDR3 is TGTGCCAGCTCTCCCGGTATATCCCGGGAAAAACTGTTTTTT. The full variable domain, rest sourced from reference TRBV9 and TRBJ1-4, is DSGVTQTPKHLITATGQRVTLRCSPRSGDLSVYWYQQSLDQGLQFLIQYYNGEERAKGNILERFSAQQFPDLHSELNLSSLELGDSALYFCASSPGISREKLFFGSGTQLSVL.

The genes are TRBV27 and TRBJ2-7, with D possibly being TRBD2 (6 bases). V lost 10 bases and J lost 0, with 10 bases in between. Germline assignment: CDR1 MNHEY and CDR2 SMNVEV (reference sequence). The CDR3 totals 12 residues. The DNA for the CDR3 is TGTGCCACCGGGGGACCCTCCTACGAGCAGTACTTC. It specifies CATGGPSYEQYF.

In its sample, this clone was seen a few times. This chain connects TRBV7-2 to TRBJ2-7, with 11 nucleotides matching TRBD2. CDR3 size: 15 residues. Per the germline V gene, CDR1 is SGHTA and CDR2 is FQGNSA. J gave up 3 bases and V 5 bases, and 6 bases lay outside the gene matches. DNA of the CDR3: TGTGCCAGCAGCGTGTCCGGGACTAGCGGCTACGAGCAGTACTTC. Translating gives CASSVSGTSGYEQYF.

The chain carries TRBV18 and TRBJ2-5, with 8 bases identical to TRBD1. CDR3 size: 15 residues. The V gene end was trimmed by 5 bases and the J gene end by 5 bases; junction bases not matched to a gene: 10. Germline V gene sequence: CDR1 KGHSH, CDR2 LQKENI. CDR3 DNA sequence: TGTGCCAGCTCATCGGGTTCCGGACAGGGCGAGACCCAGTACTTC. It translates to CASSSGSGQGETQYF.

This clone was recorded only once. This CDR3 reads CASSQDTGNTEAFF. The DNA of the CDR3 is TGTGCCAGCAGCCAAGATACTGGGAACACTGAAGCTTTCTTT. This chain links TRBV4-2 with TRBJ1-1; D remains ambiguous. There are 14 residues in the CDR3. Germline CDR1 LGHNA, CDR2 YNFKEQ. With 0 bases removed from V and 1 base from J, the gap between germline ends came to 6 bases.

This clone was counted a few times. The chain uses TRBV5-4 and TRBJ2-2; no definite D call. The CDR3 spans 15 residues. CDR1 is SGHNT and CDR2 is YYREEE in the germline V gene (reference sequence). Trimming stripped 1 base from V and 4 bases from J, with 11 bases between. This chain's CDR3 is CASSLRAGPTGELFF. For the CDR3, the DNA is TGTGCCAGCAGCTTGAGAGCAGGCCCCACCGGGGAGCTGTTTTTT.

The J gene is TRBJ1-6, the V gene TRBV2; D is possibly TRBD1 (6 bases). Per germline, CDR1 SNHLY and CDR2 FYNNEI. The length of the CDR3 is 14 residues. The V and J ends lost 4 bases and 9 bases respectively, with 13 bases between them. The CDR3 sequence is CASSGQGKRSPLHF. For the CDR3, the DNA is TGTGCCAGCAGTGGTCAGGGGAAGCGTTCACCCCTCCACTTT.

This clone was seen a handful of times. J is TRBJ1-5 and V is TRBV27; D gene uncertain. This CDR3 region has 13 residues. V lost 2 bases to trimming and J lost 9 bases, with 11 bases between them. Germline V gene lookup returns CDR1 MNHEY and CDR2 SMNVEV (reference sequence). The CDR3, as DNA: TGTGCCAGCAGTTTAAACGTTGGCGGGCCCCAGCATTTT. Amino acids: CASSLNVGGPQHF.

V is TRBV5-1 and J is TRBJ1-4; the D gene is possibly TRBD1 (6 bases). The V end lost 2 bases, the J end lost 7 bases, and 18 bases lay between the germline ends. Germline CDR1 is SGHRS and CDR2 is YFSETQ. CDR3 size: 16 residues. In nucleotides, the CDR3 is TGCGCCAGCAGCTTTTCCCCGAGGGGGATCGCTGAAAAACTGTTTTTT. Translating gives CASSFSPRGIAEKLFF.

The chain is built from TRBV20-1 and TRBJ2-7; 7 bases are a match to TRBD1. The CDR3 loop spans 11 amino acids. From germline, CDR1 is DFQATT and CDR2 SNEGSKA (reference sequence). V lost 6 bases and J lost 6; bases outside the gene matches: 5. CDR3 protein: CSAMSGGEQYF. As DNA, the CDR3 is TGCAGTGCAATGTCAGGGGGCGAGCAGTACTTC.

The chain uses TRBV11-2 and TRBJ2-7; 7 nucleotides agree with TRBD1. Trimming removed 5 bases from V and 9 bases from J; junction bases left unmatched: 16. Germline loops: CDR1 SGHAT, CDR2 FQNNGV. The CDR3 covers 15 residues. In nucleotides, the CDR3 is TGTGCCAGCAGCGGTCTCCTTGACAGGGCGAGTGCGCAGTACTTC. Its protein product is CASSGLLDRASAQYF.

This clone was recorded a few times. The chain is built from TRBV2 and TRBJ2-7; D is ambiguous. CDR1 and CDR2 (germline): SNHLY, FYNNEI. V lost 5 bases and J 1 base, leaving 15 bases between the germline ends. The CDR3 consists of 15 residues. The CDR3 here is CASSPRRFESYEQYF. In DNA, the CDR3 is TGTGCCAGCAGTCCGCGCAGGTTTGAGTCCTACGAGCAGTACTTC.

The chain is built from TRBV25-1 and TRBJ1-1; 10 positions match TRBD1. There are 18 residues in the CDR3. Germline V CDR1 and CDR2: MGHDK, SYGVNS. Trimming removed 2 bases from V and 3 bases from J; junction bases left unmatched: 12. CDR3 residues: CASSEIRLDRGYYTEAFF. CDR3 sequence (DNA): TGTGCCAGCAGTGAAATCCGTCTGGACAGGGGGTATTACACTGAAGCTTTCTTT.

This clone was observed a handful of times. The rearrangement links TRBV5-1 to TRBJ1-1, with D perhaps TRBD1 (5 bases). This CDR3 is 15 amino acids long. The germline V and J ends were trimmed by 3 bases and 1 base, with 13 bases remaining between them. From germline, CDR1 is SGHRS and CDR2 YFSETQ. CDR3 amino acids: CASSWGLGGNTEAFF. CDR3 DNA sequence: TGCGCCAGCAGCTGGGGGTTGGGGGGGAACACTGAAGCTTTCTTT. Variable domain in full (rest from reference TRBV5-1 and TRBJ1-1): KAGVTQTPRYLIKTRGQQVTLSCSPISGHRSVSWYQQTPGQGLQFLFEYFSETQRNKGNFPGRFSGRQFSNSRSEMNVSTLELGDSALYLCASSWGLGGNTEAFFGQGTRLTVV.

The chain is built from TRBV28 and TRBJ1-5; TRBD1 is a possible D gene (6 bases). The CDR3 has 15 residues. V was cut by 1 base and J by 7 bases, with 14 bases left in between. Germline CDR1 and CDR2: MDHEN and SYDVKM. The DNA for the CDR3 is TGTGCCAGCAGTTTATCAGGGGTGTTCGGGCAGCCCCAGCATTTT. It encodes CASSLSGVFGQPQHF.

Notes on this clone: One junction end disagrees with the germline gene, perhaps due to a read error. This sequence joins TRBV7-9 and TRBJ2-7; D may be TRBD2 (5 bases). CDR1 is SEHNR, CDR2 FQNEAQ, per germline (reference sequence). The CDR3 loop spans 12 amino acids. This CDR3 reads CSSSRGTYEQYF. CDR3 in DNA: TGTTCCAGCAGCCGAGGGACCTACGAGCAGTACTTC.

The chain recombines TRBV5-1 with TRBJ2-3; the match to TRBD2 covers 8 bases. The V gene end was trimmed by 0 bases and the J gene end by 5 bases; junction bases not matched to a gene: 2. The CDR3 covers 14 residues. CDR1 is SGHRS and CDR2 is YFSETQ in the germline V gene. In nucleotides, the CDR3 is TGCGCCAGCAGCTTGGCTAGCGGGCGAGATACGCAGTATTTT. The encoded protein is CASSLASGRDTQYF.

J is TRBJ2-7 and V is TRBV19, with 12 bases matching TRBD1. Germline trimming cut 5 bases from V and 9 bases from J; bases unmatched to any gene: 11. Germline CDR1 reads LNHDA; CDR2 reads SQIVND (reference sequence). The CDR3 runs 15 residues. The CDR3 nucleotides read TGTGCCAGTAGTTCGTCCGGGACAGGGGGCAAGAGGCAGTACTTC. Its protein is CASSSSGTGGKRQYF. The complete variable domain, with remaining parts taken from reference TRBV19 and TRBJ2-7, reads DGGITQSPKYLFRKEGQNVTLSCEQNLNHDAMYWYRQDPGQGLRLIYYSQIVNDFQKGDIAEGYSVSREKKESFPLTVTSAQKNPTAFYLCASSSSGTGGKRQYFGPGTRLTVT.

The rearrangement uses TRBV27 and TRBJ2-1; 9 bases map to TRBD2. This CDR3 is built from 17 residues. V shed 6 bases and J 0 bases; nucleotides not matched to a gene: 9. Germline lookup yields CDR1 MNHEY and CDR2 SMNVEV (reference sequence). CDR3 in amino acids: CASRSPLAGLSYNEQFF. DNA for the CDR3: TGTGCCAGCAGGTCCCCTCTAGCGGGGCTCTCCTACAATGAGCAGTTCTTC.

The chain combines TRBV21-1 with TRBJ2-2; whether TRBD1, the table's D call, matches the DNA was not checked. TRBV21-1 is noted as a pseudogene. The CDR3 is 16 amino acids. CDR3 nucleotide sequence: TGTGCCAGCAGCATCCCCCGACAGGGAAACACCGGGGAGCTGTTTTTT. It yields the protein CASSIPRQGNTGELFF.

The rearrangement joins TRBV7-3 to TRBJ2-1; weak D call: TRBD2 (6 bases). Germline CDR1 reads SGHTA; CDR2 reads FQGTGA. This CDR3 region has 14 residues. V lost 2 bases, J lost 8 bases, and 13 bases lay in between. The CDR3 region has the DNA TGTGCCAGCAGCTTAGGGCGGGGTCTCGATGAGCAGTTCTTC. Encoded protein: CASSLGRGLDEQFF.

The V call is TRBV6-1, the J call TRBJ2-2, with D perhaps matching TRBD2 (5 bases). Germline loops: CDR1 MNHNS, CDR2 SASEGT. The germline V and J ends were trimmed by 7 bases and 4 bases, with 10 bases remaining between them. The CDR3 is 13 residues long. CDR3: CASKLSGTGELFF. CDR3 in DNA: TGTGCCAGCAAACTGAGCGGCACCGGGGAGCTGTTTTTT.

By share, this clone counts as medium-sized. The J gene is TRBJ2-7, the V gene TRBV28, with 10 bases lining up with TRBD1. Germline CDR1 reads MDHEN; CDR2 reads SYDVKM. The V gene end was trimmed by 2 bases and the J gene end by 2 bases; junction bases not matched to a gene: 6. The CDR3 runs 16 residues. DNA of the CDR3: TGTGCCAGCAGTTTACCCGGGACAGGGGATACCTACGAGCAGTACTTC. This translates into CASSLPGTGDTYEQYF.

The rearrangement links TRBV7-9 to TRBJ1-1; D is unresolved. The V end lost 6 bases, the J end lost 6 bases, and 14 bases lay between the germline ends. The CDR3 contains 13 residues. Germline V lookup: CDR1 SEHNR, CDR2 FQNEAQ (reference sequence). The CDR3 bases are TGTGCCAGCAGTCCGTTCGGGGTTCCTGAAGCTTTCTTT. It specifies CASSPFGVPEAFF.

The rearrangement joins TRBV10-3 to TRBJ2-6; D perhaps matches TRBD1 (6 bases). This CDR3 has 18 residues. V lost 3 bases and J lost 1, with 16 bases in between. Looked up from germline, CDR1 is ENHRY and CDR2 is SYGVKD. CDR3 amino acids: CAISEGSRGASGANVLTF. The CDR3 region has the DNA TGTGCCATCAGTGAAGGCTCCAGGGGCGCGTCTGGGGCCAACGTCCTGACTTTC.